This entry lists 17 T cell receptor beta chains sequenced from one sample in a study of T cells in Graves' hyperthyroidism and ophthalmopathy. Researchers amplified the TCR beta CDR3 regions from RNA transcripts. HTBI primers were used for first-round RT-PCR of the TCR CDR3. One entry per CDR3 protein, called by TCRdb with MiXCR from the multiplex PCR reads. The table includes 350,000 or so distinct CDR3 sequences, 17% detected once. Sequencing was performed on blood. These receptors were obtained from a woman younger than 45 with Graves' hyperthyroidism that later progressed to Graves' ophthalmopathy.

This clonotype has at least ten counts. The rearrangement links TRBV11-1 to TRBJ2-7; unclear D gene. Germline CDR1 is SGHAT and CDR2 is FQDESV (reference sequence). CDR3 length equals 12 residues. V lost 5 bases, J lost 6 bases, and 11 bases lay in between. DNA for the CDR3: TGTGCCAGCAGCGACGGCCGGGCCGAGCAGTACTTC. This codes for CASSDGRAEQYF.

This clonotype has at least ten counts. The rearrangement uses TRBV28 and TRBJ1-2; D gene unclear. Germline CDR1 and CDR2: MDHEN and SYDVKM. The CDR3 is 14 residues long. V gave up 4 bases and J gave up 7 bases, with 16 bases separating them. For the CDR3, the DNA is TGTGCCAGCAGTTCCCGGCCCGGCATCGGTGGCTACACCTTC. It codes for CASSSRPGIGGYTF.

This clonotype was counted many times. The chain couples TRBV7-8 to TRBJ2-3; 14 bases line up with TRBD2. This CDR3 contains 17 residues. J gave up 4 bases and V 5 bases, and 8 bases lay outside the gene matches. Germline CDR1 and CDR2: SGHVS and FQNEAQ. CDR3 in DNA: TGTGCCAGCAGCCGGGGAGGACTAGCGGGAGGTGCAGATACGCAGTATTTT. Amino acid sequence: CASSRGGLAGGADTQYF. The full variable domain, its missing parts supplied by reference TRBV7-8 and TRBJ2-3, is GAGVSQSPRYKVAKRGQDVALRCDPISGHVSLFWYQQALGQGPEFLTYFQNEAQLDKSGLPSDRFFAERPEGSVSTLKIQRTQQEDSAVYLCASSRGGLAGGADTQYFGPGTRLTVL.

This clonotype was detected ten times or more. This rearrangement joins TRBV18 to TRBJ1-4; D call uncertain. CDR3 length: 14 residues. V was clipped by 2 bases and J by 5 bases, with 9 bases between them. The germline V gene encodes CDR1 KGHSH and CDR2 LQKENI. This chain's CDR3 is CASSPKDRNEKLFF. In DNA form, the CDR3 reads TGTGCCAGCTCACCAAAGGATCGCAATGAAAAACTGTTTTTT.

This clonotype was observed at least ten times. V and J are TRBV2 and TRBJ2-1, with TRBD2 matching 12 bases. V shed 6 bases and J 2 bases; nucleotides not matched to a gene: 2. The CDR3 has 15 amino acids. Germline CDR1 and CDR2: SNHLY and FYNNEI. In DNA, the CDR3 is TGTGCCAGCAGCCGGACTAGCGGGGCCTACAATGAGCAGTTCTTC. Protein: CASSRTSGAYNEQFF. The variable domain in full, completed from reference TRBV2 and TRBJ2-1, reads EPEVTQTPSHQVTQMGQEVILRCVPISNHLYFYWYRQILGQKVEFLVSFYNNEISEKSEIFDDQFSVERPDGSNFTLKIRSTKLEDSAMYFCASSRTSGAYNEQFFGPGTRLTVL.

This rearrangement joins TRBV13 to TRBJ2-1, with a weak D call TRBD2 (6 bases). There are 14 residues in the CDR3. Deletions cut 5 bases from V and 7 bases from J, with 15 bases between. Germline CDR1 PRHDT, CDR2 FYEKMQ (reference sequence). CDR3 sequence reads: CASSTRDWGNEQFF. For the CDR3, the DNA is TGTGCCAGCAGCACCCGGGACTGGGGGAATGAGCAGTTCTTC.

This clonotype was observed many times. CDR3 sequence reads: CASSRDREEQPQHF. The CDR3 nucleotides read TGTGCCAGCAGTCGGGACAGGGAGGAGCAGCCCCAGCATTTT. The chain links TRBV3-1 to TRBJ1-5; 9 nucleotides align to TRBD1. Trimming at V came to 6 bases and at J to 7 bases, leaving 7 bases not matched to a gene. The length of the CDR3 is 14 residues. Per germline, CDR1 LGHDT and CDR2 YNNKEL (reference sequence).

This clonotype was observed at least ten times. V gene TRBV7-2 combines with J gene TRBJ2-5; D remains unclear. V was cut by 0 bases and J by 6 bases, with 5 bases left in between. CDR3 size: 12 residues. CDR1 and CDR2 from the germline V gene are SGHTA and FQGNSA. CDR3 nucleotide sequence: TGTGCCAGCAGCTTAGCAGGGAAGACCCAGTACTTC. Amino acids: CASSLAGKTQYF.

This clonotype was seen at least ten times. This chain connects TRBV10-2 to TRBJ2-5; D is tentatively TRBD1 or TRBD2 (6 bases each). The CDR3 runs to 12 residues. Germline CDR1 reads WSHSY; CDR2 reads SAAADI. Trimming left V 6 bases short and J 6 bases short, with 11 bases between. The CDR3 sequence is CASRGGDKTQYF. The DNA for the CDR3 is TGCGCCAGCAGAGGCGGGGACAAGACCCAGTACTTC.

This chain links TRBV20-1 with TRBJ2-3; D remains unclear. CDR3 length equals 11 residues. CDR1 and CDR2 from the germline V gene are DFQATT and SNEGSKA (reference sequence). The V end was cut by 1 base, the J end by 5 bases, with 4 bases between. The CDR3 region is CSARGGDTQYF. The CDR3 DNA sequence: TGCAGTGCTAGAGGGGGAGATACGCAGTATTTT.

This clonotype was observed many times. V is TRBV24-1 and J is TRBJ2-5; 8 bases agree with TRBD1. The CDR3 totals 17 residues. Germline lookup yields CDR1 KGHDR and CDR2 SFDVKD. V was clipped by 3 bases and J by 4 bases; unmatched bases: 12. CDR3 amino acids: CATSDRRTGYSLETQYF. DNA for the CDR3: TGTGCCACCAGTGATCGCCGGACAGGGTATTCGTTAGAGACCCAGTACTTC.

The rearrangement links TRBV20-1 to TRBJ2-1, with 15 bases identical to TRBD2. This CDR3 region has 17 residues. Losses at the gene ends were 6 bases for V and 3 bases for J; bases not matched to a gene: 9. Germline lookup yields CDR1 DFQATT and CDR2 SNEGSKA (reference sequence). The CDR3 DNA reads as TGCAGTGCCCGGACTAGCGGGGGGGCCGTTAACTACAATGAGCAGTTCTTC. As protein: CSARTSGGAVNYNEQFF.

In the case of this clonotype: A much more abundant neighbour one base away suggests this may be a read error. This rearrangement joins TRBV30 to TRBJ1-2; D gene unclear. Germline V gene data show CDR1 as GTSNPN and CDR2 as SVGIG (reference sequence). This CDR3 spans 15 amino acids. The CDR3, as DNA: TGTGCCTGGAGTGTTTCGGGCGGAACATCTTCTGGCTACATCTTC. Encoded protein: CAWSVSGGTSSGYIF. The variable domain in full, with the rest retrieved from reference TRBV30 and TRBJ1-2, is SQTIHQWPATLVQPVGSPLSLECTVEGTSNPNLYWYRQAAGRGLQLLFYSVGIGQISSEVPQNLSASRPQDRQFILSSKKLLLSDSGFYLCAWSVSGGTSSGYIFGSGTRLTVV.

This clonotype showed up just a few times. DNA for the CDR3: TGTGCCAGCAGTTTGCCCGGGACAGGGAGCGAGCAGTACTTC. It specifies CASSLPGTGSEQYF. This chain uses TRBV7-9 with TRBJ2-7; 9 bases map to TRBD1. V lost 6 bases and J lost 6; bases outside the gene matches: 9. Germline values: CDR1 SEHNR, CDR2 FQNEAQ (reference sequence). This CDR3 has 14 residues.

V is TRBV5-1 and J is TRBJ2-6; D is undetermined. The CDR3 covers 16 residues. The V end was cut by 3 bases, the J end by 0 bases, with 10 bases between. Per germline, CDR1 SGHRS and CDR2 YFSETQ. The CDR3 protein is CASSSNPSSGANVLTF. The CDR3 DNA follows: TGCGCCAGCAGCTCCAATCCCTCCTCTGGGGCCAACGTCCTGACTTTC.

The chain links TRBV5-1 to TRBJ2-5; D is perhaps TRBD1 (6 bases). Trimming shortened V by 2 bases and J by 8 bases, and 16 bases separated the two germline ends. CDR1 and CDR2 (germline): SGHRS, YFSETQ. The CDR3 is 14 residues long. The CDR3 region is CASSLTGHDHTQYF. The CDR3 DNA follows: TGCGCCAGCAGCTTAACGGGACACGACCATACCCAGTACTTC. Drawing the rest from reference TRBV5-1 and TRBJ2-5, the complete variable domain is KAGVTQTPRYLIKTRGQQVTLSCSPISGHRSVSWYQQTPGQGLQFLFEYFSETQRNKGNFPGRFSGRQFSNSRSEMNVSTLELGDSALYLCASSLTGHDHTQYFGPGTRLLVL.

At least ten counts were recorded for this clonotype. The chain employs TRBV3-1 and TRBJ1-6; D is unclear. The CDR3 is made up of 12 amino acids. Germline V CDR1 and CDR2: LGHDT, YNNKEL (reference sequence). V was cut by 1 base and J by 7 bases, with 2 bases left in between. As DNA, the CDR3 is TGTGCCAGCAGCCAAGCGAATTCACCCCTCCACTTT. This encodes CASSQANSPLHF.